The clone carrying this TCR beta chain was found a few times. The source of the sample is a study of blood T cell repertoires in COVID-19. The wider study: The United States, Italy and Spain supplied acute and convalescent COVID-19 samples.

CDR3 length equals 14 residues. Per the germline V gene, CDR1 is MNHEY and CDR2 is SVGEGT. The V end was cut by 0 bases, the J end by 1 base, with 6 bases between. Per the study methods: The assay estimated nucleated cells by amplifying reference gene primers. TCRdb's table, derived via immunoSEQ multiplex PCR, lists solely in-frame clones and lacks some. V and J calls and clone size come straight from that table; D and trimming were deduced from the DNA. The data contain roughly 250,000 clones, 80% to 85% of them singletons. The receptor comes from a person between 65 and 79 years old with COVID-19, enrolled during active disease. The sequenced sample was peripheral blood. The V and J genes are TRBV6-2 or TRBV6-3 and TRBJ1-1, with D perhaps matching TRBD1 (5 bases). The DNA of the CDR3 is TGTGCCAGCAGTTACTCGGGGGGGAACACTGAAGCTTTCTTT. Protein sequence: CASSYSGGNTEAFF.